A single count supports the clone carrying this TCR beta chain. The data originate from a study of T cell changes during pregnancy in multiple sclerosis. TCRdb's table, derived via immunoSEQ multiplex PCR, lists solely in-frame clones and lacks some. Altogether about 50,000 clones are present, approximately 92% being singletons, with the ten largest covering 0.37%. The CDR3 sequence is 16 residues long. The junction had 15 bases not matched to a gene; V was cut back by 6 bases and J by 5 bases. Germline V CDR1 and CDR2: MNHEY, SMNVEV (reference sequence). The sample here was CD4+ T cells from peripheral blood mononuclear cells, taken before pregnancy. This TCR was sampled from a female donor with multiple sclerosis, enrolled in a pregnancy study. The chain employs TRBV27 and TRBJ2-7, with 8 nucleotides matching TRBD2. This CDR3 is CASSQFRGSGKNEQYF. CDR3 coding DNA: TGTGCCAGCAGCCAATTTAGGGGTAGCGGGAAGAACGAGCAGTACTTC.